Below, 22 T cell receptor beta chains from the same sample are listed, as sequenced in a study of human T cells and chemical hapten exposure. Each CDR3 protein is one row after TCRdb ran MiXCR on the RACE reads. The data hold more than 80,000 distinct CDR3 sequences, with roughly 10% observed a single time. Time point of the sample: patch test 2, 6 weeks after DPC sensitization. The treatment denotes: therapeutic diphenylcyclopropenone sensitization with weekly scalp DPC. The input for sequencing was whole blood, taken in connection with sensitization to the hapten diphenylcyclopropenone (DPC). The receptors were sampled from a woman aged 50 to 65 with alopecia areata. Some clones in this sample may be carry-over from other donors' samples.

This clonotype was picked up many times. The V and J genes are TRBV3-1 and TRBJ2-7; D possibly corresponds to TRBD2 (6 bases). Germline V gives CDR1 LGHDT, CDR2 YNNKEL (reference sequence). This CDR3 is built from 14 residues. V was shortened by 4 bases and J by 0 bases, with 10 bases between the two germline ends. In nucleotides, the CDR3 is TGTGCCAGCAGCCGGGGACTTTACTCCTACGAGCAGTACTTC. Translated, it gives CASSRGLYSYEQYF.

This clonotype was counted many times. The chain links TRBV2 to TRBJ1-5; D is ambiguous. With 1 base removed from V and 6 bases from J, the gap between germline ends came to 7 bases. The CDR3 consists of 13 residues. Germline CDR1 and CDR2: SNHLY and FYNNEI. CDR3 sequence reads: CASSEVRVQPQHF. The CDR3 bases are TGTGCCAGCAGTGAAGTGAGGGTTCAGCCCCAGCATTTT.

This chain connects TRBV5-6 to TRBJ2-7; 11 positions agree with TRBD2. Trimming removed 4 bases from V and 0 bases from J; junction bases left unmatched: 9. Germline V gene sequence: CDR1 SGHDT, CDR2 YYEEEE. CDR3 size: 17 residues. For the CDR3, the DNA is TGTGCCAGCAGCCTGATAAAGACTAGCGGGACCTCCTACGAGCAGTACTTC. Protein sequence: CASSLIKTSGTSYEQYF.

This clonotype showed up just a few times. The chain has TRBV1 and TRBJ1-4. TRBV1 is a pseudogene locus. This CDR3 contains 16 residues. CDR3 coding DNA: TGCACCAGCAGCCAAGCGGGGCCCGCAACTAATGAAAAACTGTTTTTT. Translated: CTSSQAGPATNEKLFF.

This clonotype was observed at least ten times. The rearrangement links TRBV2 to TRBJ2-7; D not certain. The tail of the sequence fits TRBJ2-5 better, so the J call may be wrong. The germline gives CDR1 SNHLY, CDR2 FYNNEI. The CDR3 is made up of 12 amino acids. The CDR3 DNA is TGTGCCAGCAGTAGCGTTGTGGGGACCCAGTACTTC. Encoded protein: CASSSVVGTQYF.

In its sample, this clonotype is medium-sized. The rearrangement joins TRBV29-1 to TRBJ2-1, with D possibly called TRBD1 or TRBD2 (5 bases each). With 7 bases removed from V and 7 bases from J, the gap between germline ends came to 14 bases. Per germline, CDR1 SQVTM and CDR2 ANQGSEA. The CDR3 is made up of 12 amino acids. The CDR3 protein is CSGTQGENEQFF. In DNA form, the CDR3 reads TGCAGCGGTACGCAAGGGGAGAATGAGCAGTTCTTC.

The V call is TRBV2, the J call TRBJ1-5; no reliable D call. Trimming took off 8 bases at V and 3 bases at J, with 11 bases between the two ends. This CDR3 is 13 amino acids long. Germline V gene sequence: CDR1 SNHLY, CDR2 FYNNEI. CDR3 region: CASAVNVNQPQHF. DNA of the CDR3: TGTGCCAGCGCTGTAAATGTCAATCAGCCCCAGCATTTT.

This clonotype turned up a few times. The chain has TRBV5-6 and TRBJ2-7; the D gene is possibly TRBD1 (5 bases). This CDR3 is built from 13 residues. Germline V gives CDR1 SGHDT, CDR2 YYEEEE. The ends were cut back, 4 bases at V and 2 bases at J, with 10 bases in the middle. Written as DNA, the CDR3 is TGTGCCAGCAGCCCGGACACAGCCTACGAGCAGTACTTC. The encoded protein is CASSPDTAYEQYF.

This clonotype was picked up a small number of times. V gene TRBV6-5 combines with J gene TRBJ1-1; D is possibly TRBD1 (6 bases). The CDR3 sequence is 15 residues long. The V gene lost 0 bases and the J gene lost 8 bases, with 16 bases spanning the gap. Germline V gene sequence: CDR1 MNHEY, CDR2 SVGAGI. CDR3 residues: CASSYSRGVRGEAFF. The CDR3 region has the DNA TGTGCCAGCAGTTACTCGAGGGGGGTGCGGGGAGAAGCTTTCTTT.

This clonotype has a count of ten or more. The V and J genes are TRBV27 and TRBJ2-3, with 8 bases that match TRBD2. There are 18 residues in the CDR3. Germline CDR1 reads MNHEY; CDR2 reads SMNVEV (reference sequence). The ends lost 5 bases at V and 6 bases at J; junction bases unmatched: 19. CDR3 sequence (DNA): TGTGCCAGCAGTCCCCCTCCAGTGTCGGTAGCGGGGAGGGATACGCAGTATTTT. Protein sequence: CASSPPPVSVAGRDTQYF.

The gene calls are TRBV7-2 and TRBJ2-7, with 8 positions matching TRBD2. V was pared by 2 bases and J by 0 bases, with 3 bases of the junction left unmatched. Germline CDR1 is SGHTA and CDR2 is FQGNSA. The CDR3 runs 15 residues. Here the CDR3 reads CASSLYSGSSYEQYF. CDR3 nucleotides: TGTGCCAGCAGCTTATACAGCGGGAGCTCCTACGAGCAGTACTTC.

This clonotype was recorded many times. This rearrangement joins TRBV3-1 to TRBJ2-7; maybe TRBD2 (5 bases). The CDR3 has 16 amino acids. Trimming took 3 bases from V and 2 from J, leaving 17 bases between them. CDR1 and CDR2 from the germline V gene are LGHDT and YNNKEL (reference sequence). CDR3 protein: CASSQGSGGLAYEQYF. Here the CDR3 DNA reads TGTGCCAGCAGCCAGGGCTCCGGAGGTTTGGCCTACGAGCAGTACTTC.

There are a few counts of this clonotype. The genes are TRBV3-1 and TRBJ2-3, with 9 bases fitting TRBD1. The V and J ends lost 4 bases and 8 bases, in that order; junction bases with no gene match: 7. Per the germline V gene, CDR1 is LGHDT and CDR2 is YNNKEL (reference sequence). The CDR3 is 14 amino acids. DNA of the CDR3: TGTGCCAGCAGCCCGGGACAGGGTCTTGGTACGCAGTATTTT. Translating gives CASSPGQGLGTQYF.

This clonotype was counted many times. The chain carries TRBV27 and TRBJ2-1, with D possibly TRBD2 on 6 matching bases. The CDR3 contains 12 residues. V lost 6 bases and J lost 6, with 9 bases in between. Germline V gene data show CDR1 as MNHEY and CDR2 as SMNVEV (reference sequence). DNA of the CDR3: TGTGCCAGCAGGCGGGATATCAATGAGCAGTTCTTC. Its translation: CASRRDINEQFF.

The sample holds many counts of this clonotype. CDR3: CAIAPQSSYEQYF. In DNA form, the CDR3 reads TGTGCCATCGCCCCACAGAGCTCCTACGAGCAGTACTTC. The chain carries TRBV6-1 and TRBJ2-7; D gene unclear. In germline, CDR1 is MNHNS, CDR2 SASEGT. The CDR3 runs 13 residues. V lost 10 bases and J 0 bases, leaving 13 bases between the germline ends.

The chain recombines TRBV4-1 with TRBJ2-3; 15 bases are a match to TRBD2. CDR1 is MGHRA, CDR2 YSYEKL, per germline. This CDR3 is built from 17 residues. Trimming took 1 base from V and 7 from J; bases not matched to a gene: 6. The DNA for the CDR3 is TGCGCCAGCAGCCAAGTTTGGACTAGCGGGAGGGCGAATACGCAGTATTTT. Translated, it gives CASSQVWTSGRANTQYF.

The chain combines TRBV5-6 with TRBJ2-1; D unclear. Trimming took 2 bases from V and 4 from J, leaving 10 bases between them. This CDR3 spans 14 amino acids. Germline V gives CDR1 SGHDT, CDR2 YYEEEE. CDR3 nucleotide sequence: TGTGCCAGCAGCTTAGGTGGAGCTTACAATGAGCAGTTCTTC. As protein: CASSLGGAYNEQFF. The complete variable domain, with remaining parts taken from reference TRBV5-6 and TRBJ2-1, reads DAGVTQSPTHLIKTRGQQVTLRCSPKSGHDTVSWYQQALGQGPQFIFQYYEEEERQRGNFPDRFSGHQFPNYSSELNVNALLLGDSALYLCASSLGGAYNEQFFGPGTRLTVL.

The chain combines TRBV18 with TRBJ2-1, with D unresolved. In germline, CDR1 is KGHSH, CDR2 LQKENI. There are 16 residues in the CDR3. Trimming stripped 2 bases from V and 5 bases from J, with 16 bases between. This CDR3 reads CASSPNPDRSNNEQFF. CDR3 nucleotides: TGTGCCAGCTCACCAAACCCGGACCGGAGTAACAATGAGCAGTTCTTC.

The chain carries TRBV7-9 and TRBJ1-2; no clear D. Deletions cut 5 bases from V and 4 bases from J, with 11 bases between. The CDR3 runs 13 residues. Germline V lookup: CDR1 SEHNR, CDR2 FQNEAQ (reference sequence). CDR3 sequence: CASSPPGGYGYTF. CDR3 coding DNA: TGTGCCAGCAGCCCCCCTGGTGGCTATGGCTACACCTTC.

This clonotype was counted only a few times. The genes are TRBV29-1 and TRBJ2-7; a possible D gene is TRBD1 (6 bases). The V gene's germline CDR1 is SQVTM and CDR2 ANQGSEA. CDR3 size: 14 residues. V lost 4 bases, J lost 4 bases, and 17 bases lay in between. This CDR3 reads CSVVGQGKSYEQYF. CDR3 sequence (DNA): TGCAGCGTTGTAGGTCAGGGGAAATCATACGAGCAGTACTTC.

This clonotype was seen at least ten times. The CDR3 loop is CASSRLQVNEKLFF. CDR3 DNA: TGTGCCAGTAGTCGGCTCCAGGTTAATGAAAAACTGTTTTTT. V usage is TRBV19 and J usage is TRBJ1-4; D ambiguous. Germline loops: CDR1 LNHDA, CDR2 SQIVND (reference sequence). There are 14 residues in the CDR3. The V gene lost 5 bases and the J gene lost 4 bases, with 11 bases spanning the gap.

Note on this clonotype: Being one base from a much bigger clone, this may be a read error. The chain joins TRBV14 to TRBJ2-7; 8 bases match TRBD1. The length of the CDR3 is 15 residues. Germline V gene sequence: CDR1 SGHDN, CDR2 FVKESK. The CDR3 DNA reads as TGTGCCGGCAGCCAAGGACAGGGATATTTCTACGAGCAGTACTTC. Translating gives CAGSQGQGYFYEQYF.